This TCR beta chain was sequenced in a study of post-analysis software for immune sequencing data. Unique molecular identifiers featured in each of the TCR beta cDNA libraries. About 500,000 cDNA molecules came from around 1 to 10 million T cells. TCRdb passed the PCR reads through MiXCR, listing each CDR3 protein once. Of roughly 700,000 distinct CDR3 sequences in the sample, 25% to 30% were seen once. This clonotype has more than one count but fewer than ten. Its antigen is as yet unknown. Study results and limitations: A significant reduction in normalized Chao1 diversity was observed in multiple sclerosis patients versus controls.

The origin of this receptor is a girl aged 5-17 years with multiple sclerosis. Sequenced sample: blood.

The chain's CDR3 is CASRQTGTGRANTEAFF. Here the CDR3 DNA reads TGCGCCAGCAGGCAGACCGGGACAGGGAGGGCGAACACTGAAGCTTTCTTT. This chain links TRBV5-1 with TRBJ1-1, with 9 bases lining up with TRBD1. This CDR3 has 17 amino acids. CDR1 and CDR2 from the germline V gene are SGHRS and YFSETQ. V trimming: 5 bases; J trimming: 1 base; junction bases outside the gene matches: 12.